This TCR beta chain is drawn from a study of T cell changes during pregnancy in multiple sclerosis. Clones were sequenced by immunoSEQ multiplex PCR, and TCRdb holds only the in-frame ones, with some missing. The sample includes about 70,000 clones, 85% to 95% of them seen just once. The TCR comes from a female donor in good health, enrolled as a control in a pregnancy study. The sequencing here drew on CD8+ T cells from peripheral blood mononuclear cells, taken in the third trimester of pregnancy.

CDR3 nucleotide sequence: TGTGCCAGCAGCCGAGCAGGAAGCGGCTACACCTTC. Its protein is CASSRAGSGYTF. The V gene is TRBV7-9, the J gene TRBJ1-2; unclear D gene. The CDR3 is made up of 12 amino acids. Germline-derived CDR1 and CDR2 are SEHNR and FQNEAQ (reference sequence). V was cut by 5 bases and J by 8 bases, with 12 bases left in between.